This paragraph covers one TCR beta chain sequence. At one boundary the junction diverges from the germline segment, which might be a read error. This entry is derived from a study of T-cell memory formation after mild COVID-19. TCRdb used MiXCR to reprocess the 5' RACE reads, holding one entry per CDR3 protein. The table has under 650,000 distinct CDR3 sequences, over 15% seen once; the top ten hold about 11%. The TCR was taken from an adult woman who had mild COVID-19 (a few samples of this study predate the infection). Cell type and time point are not known. Sequenced: PBMCs or a T cell subset sorted from them (not recorded which).

Written as DNA, the CDR3 is TGTGCCACCGGTGACCCCCGGGACTCTGGAGATACGCAGTATTTT. Its protein product is CATGDPRDSGDTQYF. The genes are TRBV24-1 and TRBJ2-3; TRBD2 might be the D (6 bases). The germline V gene has CDR1 KGHDR and CDR2 SFDVKD. The CDR3 is made up of 15 amino acids.